This TCR beta chain was observed in a study of blood T cells in healthy people across ages. Alongside a J-beta primer mix, a sample-barcoded 5' primer served in a second PCR lasting 7 to 11 cycles. Every sample gave at least 3 million paired-end reads containing CDR3. TCRdb recomputed calls from the 5' RACE reads with MiXCR, one row per CDR3 protein. Among 750,000 to 950,000 distinct CDR3 sequences listed, approximately 55% were seen once. Trimming removed 4 bases from V and 14 bases from J, with 15 bases in between. Germline CDR1 and CDR2: KGHDR and SFDVKD. The CDR3 totals 12 residues. This clonotype has just one count.

The chain has TRBV24-1 and TRBJ2-3; D perhaps matches TRBD2 (6 bases). Specimen: blood. The receptor was derived from an elderly man in good health. The CDR3 DNA sequence: TGTGCCACCAGTGAAGCAGGAGGGTACGCGTATTTT. Its protein is CATSEAGGYAYF.